This record looks at one T cell receptor beta chain sequence and its context. V was cut by 8 bases and J by 5 bases, with 10 bases left in between. This CDR3 is built from 12 residues. Germline V gene data show CDR1 as ENHRY and CDR2 as SYGVKD. TCRdb re-called the 5' RACE reads through MiXCR, storing one row per CDR3 protein. The sample comprises around 81,000 distinct CDR3 sequences, 14% to 15% of which are singletons, and approximately 10% rests with the top ten. This record belongs to a study of early T cells in non-severe SARS-CoV-2 infection. This receptor was identified in an adult who was a healthcare worker with PCR-confirmed SARS-CoV-2 infection or an uninfected control (not recorded which). Input material: whole blood. This rearrangement joins TRBV10-3 to TRBJ2-1; no reliable D call. CDR3 residues: CAIGGNNNEQFF. The CDR3 nucleotides read TGTGCCATCGGCGGCAACAACAATGAGCAGTTCTTC.